This T cell receptor beta chain stems from a study of CD8+CD57+ T cells in acquired aplastic anemia (dated by TCRdb to the late 2010s). Regarding the research as a whole: DNA extracted from sorted CD4+ and CD8+ cells had a mean of about 3.2 ug, with a range of roughly 0.2 to 27.4 ug. CD8+CD57+ expansion was defined as a frequency above the mean frequency observed in healthy subjects.

On this clonotype: Which antigen it targets is not known. Base qualities are not provided; no much larger clone lies one nucleotide away.

The germline V gene provides CDR1 KGHDR and CDR2 SFDVKD. Measured from the cysteine to the phenylalanine, the CDR3 is 14 residues long. Just CDR3 DNA is preserved here, 42 bases in frame from base 1. Here V drops 4 bases and J drops 5 bases, and the junction holds 3 bases not matched to any gene. What the work shows at the level of the full study, not this receptor alone: Between patients and healthy controls, no significant difference in CD8+ Simpson's diversity was found (P=0.060). Although twenty-nine CD8+ CDR3 sequences were shared by patients and controls, these sequences appeared highly expressed in patients and within the immunodominant clones of patients.

TCR beta VDJ combination and CDR3 sequence profiling used genomic DNA as the template. An Illumina HiSeq 2000 was used for TCR repertoire sequencing. The authors' analysis ran thus. Repertoire assessment relied on Simpson's diversity index, CDR3 size and DJ length profiles, and TRBV/TRBJ rearrangement plots. Whichever DNA sequence was most abundant in the deep sequencing data was defined as the immunodominant clone. CDR3 amino acid sequences were checked for sharing across subjects and were also compared against the VDJdb database and published repertoires. TCRdb passed the public sequencing reads through fastp at Q25 and MiXCR, retaining productive beta sequences. Duplicate CDR3 protein sequences are folded into a single record with the most common DNA and genes. The V and J calls here are based on TCRdb, not the publication. Present in this sample are 150,000 to 200,000 distinct CDR3 sequences, 48% of which were seen just once. In total, the top ten clones hold roughly 2% of the sample.

Flow cytometry had shown CD8+CD57+ cell expansion in the patients selected for sequencing. Severe acquired aplastic anemia was diagnosed in all patients according to International Study of Aplastic Anemia and Agranulocytosis and Camitta criteria. At the time blood was sampled, none of the patients had received any therapy. In the study, sorted CD4+ and CD8+ blood T cells from patients with severe aplastic anemia and from healthy subjects underwent deep sequencing of TCR repertoires. Patients were enrolled under clinicaltrials.gov protocols 00001620, 01623167, 00001397, 00071045, 00081523 and 00961064 in the USA. Ficoll-Paque density gradient centrifugation was used to isolate peripheral blood mononuclear cells. Before DNA was extracted, CD4+ and CD8+ T cells were sorted using either FACS or magnetic beads.

The material sequenced was sorted CD4+, CD8+, or CD8+CD57+ T cells (not recorded which) from PBMCs. The clonotype comes from a human donor with aplastic anemia. The receptor chain draws on TRBV24-1 and TRBJ2-2; 7 nucleotides in the junction match TRBD1. The DNA sequence reads TGTGCCACCAGTGACTTGACAGGGACCGGGGAGCTGTTTTTT. The resulting protein is CATSDLTGTGELFF.